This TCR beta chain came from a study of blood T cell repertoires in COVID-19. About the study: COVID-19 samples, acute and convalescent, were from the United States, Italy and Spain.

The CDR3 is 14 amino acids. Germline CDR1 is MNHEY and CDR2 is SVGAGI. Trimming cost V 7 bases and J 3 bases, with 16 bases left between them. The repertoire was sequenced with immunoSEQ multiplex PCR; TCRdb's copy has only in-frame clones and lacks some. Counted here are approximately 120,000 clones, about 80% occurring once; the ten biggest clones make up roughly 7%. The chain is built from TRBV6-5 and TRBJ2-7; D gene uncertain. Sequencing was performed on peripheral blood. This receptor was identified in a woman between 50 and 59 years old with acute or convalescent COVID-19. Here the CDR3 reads CASTQDGGSYEQYF. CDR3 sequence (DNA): TGTGCCAGCACCCAAGATGGCGGAAGCTACGAGCAGTACTTC.